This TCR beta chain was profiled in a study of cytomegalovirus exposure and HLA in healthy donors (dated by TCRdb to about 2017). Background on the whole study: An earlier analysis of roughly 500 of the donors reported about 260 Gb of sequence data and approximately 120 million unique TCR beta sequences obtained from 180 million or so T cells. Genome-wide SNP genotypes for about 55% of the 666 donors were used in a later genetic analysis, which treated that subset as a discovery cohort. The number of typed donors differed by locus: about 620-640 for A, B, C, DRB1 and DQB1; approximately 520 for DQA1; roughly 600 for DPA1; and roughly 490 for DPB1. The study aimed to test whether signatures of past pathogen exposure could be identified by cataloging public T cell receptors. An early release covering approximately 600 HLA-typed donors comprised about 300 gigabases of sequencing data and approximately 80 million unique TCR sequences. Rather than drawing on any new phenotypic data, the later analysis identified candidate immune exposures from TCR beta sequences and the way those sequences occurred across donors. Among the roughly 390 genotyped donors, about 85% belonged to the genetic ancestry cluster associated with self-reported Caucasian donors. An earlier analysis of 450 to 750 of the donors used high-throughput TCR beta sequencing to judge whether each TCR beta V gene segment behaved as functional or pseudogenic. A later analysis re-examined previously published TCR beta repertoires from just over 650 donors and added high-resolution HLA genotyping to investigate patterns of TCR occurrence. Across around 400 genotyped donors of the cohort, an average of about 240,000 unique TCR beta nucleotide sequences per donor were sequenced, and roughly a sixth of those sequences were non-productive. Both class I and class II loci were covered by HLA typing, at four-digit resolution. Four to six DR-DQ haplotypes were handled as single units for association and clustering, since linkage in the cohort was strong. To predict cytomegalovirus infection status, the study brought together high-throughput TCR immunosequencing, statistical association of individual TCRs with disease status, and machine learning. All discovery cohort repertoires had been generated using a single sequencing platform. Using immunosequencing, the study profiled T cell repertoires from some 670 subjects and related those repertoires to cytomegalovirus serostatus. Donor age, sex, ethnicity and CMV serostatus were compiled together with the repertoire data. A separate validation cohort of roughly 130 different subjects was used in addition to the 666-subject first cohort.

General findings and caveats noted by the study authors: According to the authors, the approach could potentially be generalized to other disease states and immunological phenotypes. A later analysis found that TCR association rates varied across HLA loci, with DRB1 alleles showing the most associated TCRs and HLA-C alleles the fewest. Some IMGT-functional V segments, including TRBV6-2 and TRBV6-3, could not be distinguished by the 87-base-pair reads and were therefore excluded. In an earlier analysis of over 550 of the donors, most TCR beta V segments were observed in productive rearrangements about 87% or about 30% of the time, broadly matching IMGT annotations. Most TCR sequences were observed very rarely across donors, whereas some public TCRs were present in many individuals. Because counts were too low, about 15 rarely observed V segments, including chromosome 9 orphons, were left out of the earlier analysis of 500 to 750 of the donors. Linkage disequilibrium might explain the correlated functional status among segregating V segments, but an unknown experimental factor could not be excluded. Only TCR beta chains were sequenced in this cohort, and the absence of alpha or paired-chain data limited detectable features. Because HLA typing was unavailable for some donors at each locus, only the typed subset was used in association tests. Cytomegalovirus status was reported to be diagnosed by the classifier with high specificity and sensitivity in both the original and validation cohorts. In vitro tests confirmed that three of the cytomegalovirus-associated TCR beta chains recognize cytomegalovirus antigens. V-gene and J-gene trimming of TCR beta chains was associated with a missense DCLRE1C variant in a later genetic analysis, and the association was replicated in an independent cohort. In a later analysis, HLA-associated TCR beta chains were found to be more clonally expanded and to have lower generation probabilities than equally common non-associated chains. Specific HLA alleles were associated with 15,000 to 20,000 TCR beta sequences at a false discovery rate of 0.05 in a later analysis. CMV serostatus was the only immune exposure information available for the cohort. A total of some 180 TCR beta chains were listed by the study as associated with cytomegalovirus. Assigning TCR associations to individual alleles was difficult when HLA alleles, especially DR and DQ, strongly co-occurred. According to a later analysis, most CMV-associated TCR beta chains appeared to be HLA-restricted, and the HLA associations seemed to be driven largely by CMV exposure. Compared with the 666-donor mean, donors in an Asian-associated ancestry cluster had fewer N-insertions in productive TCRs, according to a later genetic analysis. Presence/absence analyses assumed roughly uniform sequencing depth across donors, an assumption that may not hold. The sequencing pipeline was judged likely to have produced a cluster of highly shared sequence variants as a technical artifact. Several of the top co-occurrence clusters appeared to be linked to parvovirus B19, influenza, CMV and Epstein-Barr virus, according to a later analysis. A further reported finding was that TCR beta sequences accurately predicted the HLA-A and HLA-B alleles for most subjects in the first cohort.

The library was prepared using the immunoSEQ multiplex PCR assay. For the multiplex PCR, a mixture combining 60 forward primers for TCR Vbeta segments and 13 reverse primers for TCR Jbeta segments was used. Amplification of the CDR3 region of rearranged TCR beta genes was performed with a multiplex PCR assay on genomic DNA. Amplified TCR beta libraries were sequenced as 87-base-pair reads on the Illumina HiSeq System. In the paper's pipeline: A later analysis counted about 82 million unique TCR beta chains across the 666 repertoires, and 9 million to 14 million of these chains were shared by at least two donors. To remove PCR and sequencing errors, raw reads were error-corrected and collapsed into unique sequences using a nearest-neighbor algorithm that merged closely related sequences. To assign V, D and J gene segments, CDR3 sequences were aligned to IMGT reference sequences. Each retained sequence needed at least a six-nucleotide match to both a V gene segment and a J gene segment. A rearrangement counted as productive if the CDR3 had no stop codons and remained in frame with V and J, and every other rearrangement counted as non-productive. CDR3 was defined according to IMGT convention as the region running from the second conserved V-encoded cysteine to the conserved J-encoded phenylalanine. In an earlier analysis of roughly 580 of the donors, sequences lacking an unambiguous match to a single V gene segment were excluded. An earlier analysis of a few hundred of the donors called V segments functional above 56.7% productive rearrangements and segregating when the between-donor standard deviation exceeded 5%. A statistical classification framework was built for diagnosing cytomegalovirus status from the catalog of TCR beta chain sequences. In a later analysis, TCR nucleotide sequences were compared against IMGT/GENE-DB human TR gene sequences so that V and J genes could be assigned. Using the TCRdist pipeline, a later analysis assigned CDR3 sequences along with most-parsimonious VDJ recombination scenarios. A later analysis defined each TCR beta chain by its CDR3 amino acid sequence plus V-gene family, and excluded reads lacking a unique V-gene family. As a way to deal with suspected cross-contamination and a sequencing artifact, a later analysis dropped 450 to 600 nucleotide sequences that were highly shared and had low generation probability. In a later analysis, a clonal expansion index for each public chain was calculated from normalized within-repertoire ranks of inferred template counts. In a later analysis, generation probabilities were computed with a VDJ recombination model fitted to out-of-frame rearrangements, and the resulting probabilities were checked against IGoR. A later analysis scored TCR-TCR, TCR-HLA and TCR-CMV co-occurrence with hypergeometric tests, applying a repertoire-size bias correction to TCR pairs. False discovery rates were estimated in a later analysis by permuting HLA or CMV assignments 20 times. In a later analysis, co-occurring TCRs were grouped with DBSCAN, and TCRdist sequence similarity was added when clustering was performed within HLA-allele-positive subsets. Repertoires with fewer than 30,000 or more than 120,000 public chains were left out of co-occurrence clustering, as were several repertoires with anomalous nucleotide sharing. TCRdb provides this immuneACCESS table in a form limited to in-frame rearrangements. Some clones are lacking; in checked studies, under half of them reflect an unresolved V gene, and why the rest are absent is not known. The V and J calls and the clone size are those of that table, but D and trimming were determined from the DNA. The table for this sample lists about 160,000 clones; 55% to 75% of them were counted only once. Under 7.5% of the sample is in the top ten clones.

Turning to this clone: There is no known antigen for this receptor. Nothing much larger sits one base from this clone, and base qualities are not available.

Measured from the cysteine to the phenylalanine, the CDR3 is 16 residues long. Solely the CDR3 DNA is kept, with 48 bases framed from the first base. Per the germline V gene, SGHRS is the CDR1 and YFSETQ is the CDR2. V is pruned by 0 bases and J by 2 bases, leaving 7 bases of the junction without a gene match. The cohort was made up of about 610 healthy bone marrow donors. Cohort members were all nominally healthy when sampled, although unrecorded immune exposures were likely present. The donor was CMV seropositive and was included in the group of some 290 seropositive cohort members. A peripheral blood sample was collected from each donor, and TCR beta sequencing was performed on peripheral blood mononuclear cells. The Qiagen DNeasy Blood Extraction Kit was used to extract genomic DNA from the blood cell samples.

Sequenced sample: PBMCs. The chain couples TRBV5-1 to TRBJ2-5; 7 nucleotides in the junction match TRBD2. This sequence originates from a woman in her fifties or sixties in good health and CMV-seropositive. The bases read TGCGCCAGCAGCTTGGCCGGTGTCGGGGGGCAAGAGACCCAGTACTTC. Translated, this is CASSLAGVGGQETQYF.